These 18 T cell receptor beta chains share one sample of origin, sequenced in a study of blood T cells in healthy people across ages (dated by TCRdb to about 2015). Receptor libraries were prepared by 5' RACE. The instrument was an Illumina HiSeq 2500. The second PCR ran for roughly 7 to 11 cycles and used a J-beta primer mix along with a sample-barcoded 5' primer. The raw public data were reprocessed by TCRdb itself: fastp quality trimming at Q25, MiXCR clonotype calling, in-frame beta chains only. A single entry per CDR3 protein holds the most common genes and DNA from its merged rows. The sample table holds about 1.5 million distinct CDR3 sequences, of which approximately 42% were seen once. Jointly, the top ten make up about 3.8% of the sample. Sequencing was performed on blood. These receptors all come from a woman aged 18 to 35 in good health.

This sequence joins TRBV11-2 and TRBJ2-2; D not certain. Germline V gene data show CDR1 as SGHAT and CDR2 as FQNNGV. V was trimmed by 2 bases and J by 3 bases, leaving 7 bases between them. The CDR3 extends over 14 amino acids. The CDR3 loop reads CASSLPRDTGELFF. CDR3 DNA: TGTGCCAGCAGCTTACCCCGAGACACCGGGGAGCTGTTTTTT.

V is TRBV9 and J is TRBJ2-3; 11 bases map to TRBD2. The germline CDR1 and CDR2 sequences are SGDLS and YYNGEE. This CDR3 has 16 residues. With V trimmed by 3 bases and J by 3 bases, 6 bases remained unmatched. This CDR3 reads CASSANPSGGTDTQYF. CDR3 DNA: TGTGCCAGCAGCGCGAACCCTAGCGGGGGGACAGATACGCAGTATTTT.

V is TRBV18 and J is TRBJ2-1; 7 nucleotides agree with TRBD2. CDR3 size: 14 residues. Germline trimming cut 6 bases from V and 8 bases from J; bases unmatched to any gene: 10. CDR1 and CDR2 (germline): KGHSH, LQKENI. The CDR3 DNA reads as TGTGCCAGCTCGATTGAAAGACTAGCCTATGAGCAGTTCTTC. It yields the protein CASSIERLAYEQFF.

This clonotype was seen only a few times. The gene calls are TRBV13 and TRBJ1-2; 11 nucleotides agree with TRBD1. The V and J ends lost 5 bases and 3 bases, in that order; junction bases with no gene match: 5. The CDR3 sequence is 15 residues long. CDR1 is PRHDT, CDR2 FYEKMQ, per germline (reference sequence). CDR3 DNA sequence: TGTGCCAGCAGCCACGGACAGGGGGCGGACTATGGCTACACCTTC. Translation gives CASSHGQGADYGYTF.

This clonotype was counted between two and nine times. The rearrangement links TRBV6-2 or TRBV6-3 to TRBJ2-3; D is possibly TRBD2 (6 bases). The CDR3 loop spans 13 amino acids. The germline V gene encodes CDR1 MNHEY and CDR2 SVGEGT. Trimming removed 4 bases at V and 10 bases at J, with 15 bases between. CDR3 residues: CASSSPPGVAQYF. CDR3 in DNA: TGTGCCAGCAGTTCTCCCCCGGGGGTGGCGCAGTATTTT.

The V call is TRBV7-2, the J call TRBJ2-7; D possibly corresponds to TRBD2 (6 bases). The CDR3 is made up of 15 amino acids. V was trimmed by 2 bases and J by 2 bases, leaving 13 bases between them. The germline gives CDR1 SGHTA, CDR2 FQGNSA. This CDR3 is CASSLNRLATYEQYF. The DNA of the CDR3 is TGTGCCAGCAGCTTAAATCGTCTAGCGACCTACGAGCAGTACTTC. The full variable domain, in which reference TRBV7-2 and TRBJ2-7 provide the parts outside the CDR3, is GAGVSQSPSNKVTEKGKDVELRCDPISGHTALYWYRQSLGQGLEFLIYFQGNSAPDKSGLPSDRFSAERTGGSVSTLTIQRTQQEDSAVYLCASSLNRLATYEQYFGPGTRLTVT.

CDR3: CASSALLRTNEKLFF. In nucleotides, the CDR3 is TGTGCCAGCAGCGCGCTCCTCAGGACTAATGAAAAACTGTTTTTT. The chain employs TRBV7-9 and TRBJ1-4; D remains ambiguous. Trimming took off 5 bases at V and 2 bases at J, with 12 bases between the two ends. The CDR3 is made up of 15 amino acids. Germline V gives CDR1 SEHNR, CDR2 FQNEAQ (reference sequence).

This rearrangement joins TRBV12-3 or TRBV12-4 to TRBJ1-1, with 8 nucleotides matching TRBD1. This CDR3 has 16 amino acids. V trimming: 4 bases; J trimming: 5 bases; junction bases outside the gene matches: 12. This CDR3 reads CASSYWTGSGFTEAFF. The CDR3 nucleotides are TGTGCCAGCAGTTATTGGACAGGGTCTGGTTTTACTGAAGCTTTCTTT.

A few counts support this clonotype. The rearrangement joins TRBV4-1 to TRBJ2-1; D remains unclear. Germline CDR1 reads MGHRA; CDR2 reads YSYEKL. Deletions cut 2 bases from V and 9 bases from J, with 11 bases between. This CDR3 comprises 13 residues. This chain's CDR3 is CASSQLFWAEQFF. The CDR3 DNA sequence: TGCGCCAGCAGCCAACTCTTTTGGGCTGAGCAGTTCTTC.

The chain couples TRBV20-1 to TRBJ1-6; 10 bases fit TRBD1. V shed 6 bases and J 9 bases; nucleotides not matched to a gene: 11. This CDR3 spans 15 amino acids. Looked up from germline, CDR1 is DFQATT and CDR2 is SNEGSKA (reference sequence). The CDR3 sequence: CSAAGTGAPLSPLHF. The CDR3, as DNA: TGCAGTGCCGCCGGGACAGGGGCCCCACTTTCACCCCTCCACTTT.

This sequence joins TRBV7-2 and TRBJ1-2; TRBD1 agrees at 7 bases. CDR3 size: 15 residues. The germline CDR1 and CDR2 sequences are SGHTA and FQGNSA. V lost 3 bases, J lost 6 bases, and 10 bases stayed unmatched. CDR3 sequence: CASSFLPGDRNGYTF. The CDR3 DNA reads as TGTGCCAGCAGCTTCTTGCCCGGGGACAGAAATGGCTACACCTTC.

J is TRBJ2-1 and V is TRBV12-3 or TRBV12-4; 9 nucleotides agree with TRBD1. Trimming took 3 bases from V and 3 from J; bases not matched to a gene: 6. There are 16 residues in the CDR3. CDR3 amino acids: CASSFWDRANYNEQFF. The CDR3 DNA sequence: TGTGCCAGCAGTTTTTGGGACAGGGCAAACTACAATGAGCAGTTCTTC.

For this clonotype: The junction departs from the called germline gene at one end, perhaps through a read error. The chain links TRBV6-5 to TRBJ1-1; D perhaps matches TRBD1 (5 bases). The V gene's germline CDR1 is MNHEY and CDR2 SVGAGI. CDR3 length: 14 amino acids. CDR3 sequence reads: CASSDSQGFIEAFF. CDR3 coding DNA: TGTGCCAGCAGTGACTCCCAGGGATTTATTGAAGCTTTCTTT.

In this sample, this clonotype turned up a few times. The chain recombines TRBV20-1 with TRBJ1-4; TRBD1 might be the D (5 bases). Germline V gives CDR1 DFQATT, CDR2 SNEGSKA (reference sequence). The CDR3 loop spans 14 amino acids. Trimming shortened V by 5 bases and J by 7 bases, and 17 bases separated the two germline ends. The CDR3 reads CSAVNRKGFEKLFF. Here the CDR3 DNA reads TGCAGTGCTGTCAATCGTAAGGGGTTTGAAAAACTGTTTTTT.

This clonotype showed up many times. V and J are TRBV4-3 and TRBJ2-1, with D tentatively TRBD1 (5 bases). Per the germline V gene, CDR1 is LGHNA and CDR2 is YSLEER. V lost 1 base, J lost 2 bases, and 9 bases lay in between. The CDR3 consists of 15 residues. The CDR3 coding sequence is TGCGCCAGCAGCCAAGGACAGCTGCCCTACAATGAGCAGTTCTTC. It is translated as CASSQGQLPYNEQFF.

The chain carries TRBV20-1 and TRBJ2-1; TRBD2 matches at 10 bases. The J call may be in error: the DNA end matches TRBJ2-7 better. CDR1 and CDR2 (germline): DFQATT, SNEGSKA (reference sequence). CDR3 length: 15 residues. The DNA of the CDR3 is TGCAGTGCTAGACCTAGCGGGAGAGCCTACAATGAGCAGTACTTC. It yields the protein CSARPSGRAYNEQYF.

CDR3 bases: TGTGCCAGCAGGGACAGTGACACCGGGGAGCTGTTTTTT. Residues: CASRDSDTGELFF. The chain couples TRBV27 to TRBJ2-2; TRBD1 might be the D (6 bases). Trimming left V 6 bases short and J 3 bases short, with 8 bases between. CDR1 and CDR2 from the germline V gene are MNHEY and SMNVEV (reference sequence). There are 13 residues in the CDR3.

The chain uses TRBV4-2 and TRBJ2-1; 7 bases line up with TRBD2. V lost 3 bases and J lost 4; bases outside the gene matches: 9. Germline V gene lookup returns CDR1 LGHNA and CDR2 YNFKEQ. CDR3 length: 16 amino acids. The CDR3 DNA follows: TGTGCCAGCAGCCAGGGCCGACTAGCTGAATACAATGAGCAGTTCTTC. Translation gives CASSQGRLAEYNEQFF.